Described below is a single TCR beta chain sequence and its context. Its target is not known. Profiled with immunoSEQ multiplex PCR; TCRdb holds only in-frame clones, not every one. The table includes 130,000 or so clones, 89% detected once. The data belong to a study of T cells in localized non-small cell lung cancer. Regarding the study as a whole: The highest T cell clonality was in uninvolved adjacent lung, above tumor. Sequencing was restricted to one tumor region; therefore, heterogeneity remains possible. A higher density of T cells in blood coincided with extended overall survival. Adjacent lung held a median around 56 of the top 100 tumor clones.

The CDR3 is 14 amino acids. The trim removed 5 bases at V and 5 bases at J, leaving 9 bases unmatched. Germline assignment: CDR1 MNHEY and CDR2 SMNVEV (reference sequence). Sequenced here: peripheral blood, sampled before any cancer treatment. The chain couples TRBV27 to TRBJ2-7, with 7 positions matching TRBD1. The sequence came from a female donor older than 55 with stage I lung adenocarcinoma. The DNA of the CDR3 is TGTGCCAGCAGTCGAGGACAGGCCACCCACGAGCAGTACTTC. Encoded protein: CASSRGQATHEQYF.